The 25 T cell receptor beta chains below come from one sample, sequenced in a study of OX40 agonist ivuxolimab in advanced cancers. Here immunoSEQ multiplex PCR was the method, and the copy in TCRdb shows in-frame clones only, minus some. The sample holds more than 50,000 clones, 90% to 95% seen once. The sequencing used CD4+ or CD8+ T cells sorted from blood, collected in a trial of the OX40 agonist ivuxolimab. The receptors shown here come from an adult with an advanced solid tumor such as melanoma, head and neck, liver or kidney cancer.

The rearrangement links TRBV5-1 to TRBJ2-3, with TRBD1 matching over 8 bases. V shed 6 bases and J 4 bases; nucleotides not matched to a gene: 7. The CDR3 covers 14 residues. Germline values: CDR1 SGHRS, CDR2 YFSETQ. CDR3 DNA: TGCGCCAGCATTCCGGACAGGGATTCAGATACGCAGTATTTT. Translated, it gives CASIPDRDSDTQYF. The full variable domain, completed using reference TRBV5-1 and TRBJ2-3, is KAGVTQTPRYLIKTRGQQVTLSCSPISGHRSVSWYQQTPGQGLQFLFEYFSETQRNKGNFPGRFSGRQFSNSRSEMNVSTLELGDSALYLCASIPDRDSDTQYFGPGTRLTVL.

Comment on this clone: One end of the junction does not line up with germline, which may come from a read error. Other DNA sequences in this specimen translate into the identical CDR3. The chain has TRBV4-1 and TRBJ1-4, with D uncertain. Germline CDR1 reads MGHRA; CDR2 reads YSYEKL. This CDR3 is 15 amino acids long. The CDR3 loop is CASSQVLDGNEKLFF. The CDR3 bases are TGCGCCAGCAGCCAAGTTCTGGACGGGAATGAAAAGCTGTTTTTT.

CDR3 sequence: CASSIRQGLSNQPQHF. The CDR3 nucleotides are TGCGCCAGCAGCATACGACAGGGCCTAAGCAATCAGCCCCAGCATTTT. The J gene is TRBJ1-5, the V gene TRBV4-1, with TRBD1 matching 7 bases. CDR1 MGHRA and CDR2 YSYEKL come from the germline V gene. Trimming cost V 5 bases and J 1 base; bases outside gene matches: 8. There are 16 residues in the CDR3.

The chain carries TRBV9 and TRBJ2-2, with D maybe TRBD1 (5 bases). Germline V CDR1 and CDR2: SGDLS, YYNGEE. The ends were cut back, 2 bases at V and 10 bases at J, with 12 bases in the middle. The CDR3 length is 13 residues. CDR3: CASSVDQGAELFF. As DNA, the CDR3 is TGTGCCAGCAGCGTCGACCAGGGCGCGGAGCTGTTTTTT.

This clone has only one observation. The CDR3 sequence: CASRWFTGELFF. CDR3 bases: TGTGCCAGCAGATGGTTCACCGGGGAGCTGTTTTTT. The chain carries TRBV27 and TRBJ2-2, with D unclear. CDR3 length: 12 amino acids. Germline V CDR1 and CDR2: MNHEY, SMNVEV (reference sequence). Trimming stripped 6 bases from V and 4 bases from J, with 6 bases between.

This sequence joins TRBV9 and TRBJ1-1, with D possibly TRBD1 on 6 matching bases. The germline gives CDR1 SGDLS, CDR2 YYNGEE. This CDR3 has 13 amino acids. With 3 bases removed from V and 7 bases from J, the gap between germline ends came to 13 bases. DNA of the CDR3: TGTGCCAGCAGCGCAACCCCGACAGGTGAAGCTTTCTTT. Translated, it gives CASSATPTGEAFF.

The rearrangement uses TRBV27 and TRBJ1-5; a weak D match, TRBD1 (5 bases). This CDR3 comprises 13 residues. Germline V gene sequence: CDR1 MNHEY, CDR2 SMNVEV (reference sequence). Trimming removed 3 bases at V and 7 bases at J, with 10 bases between. The CDR3 here is CASSFSAGQPQHF. CDR3 nucleotide sequence: TGTGCCAGCAGTTTTTCGGCAGGGCAGCCCCAGCATTTT.

The J gene is TRBJ2-3, the V gene TRBV28; no clear D. Germline CDR1 reads MDHEN; CDR2 reads SYDVKM. The CDR3 totals 12 residues. V gave up 5 bases and J gave up 4 bases, with 7 bases separating them. The CDR3 DNA reads TGTGCCAGCAGTCCGCTATCAGATACGCAGTATTTT. Amino acids: CASSPLSDTQYF.

The chain uses TRBV7-8 and TRBJ1-5; D perhaps matches TRBD1 (5 bases). Germline CDR1 reads SGHVS; CDR2 reads FQNEAQ. This CDR3 contains 18 residues. V was clipped by 1 base and J by 2 bases, with 18 bases between them. This CDR3 reads CASSLGGLETARNQPQHF. CDR3 DNA: TGTGCCAGCAGCTTAGGGGGCTTGGAGACTGCGCGCAATCAGCCCCAGCATTTT.

The rearrangement uses TRBV19 and TRBJ1-1, with D tentatively TRBD1 (5 bases). The CDR3 length is 16 residues. The V gene lost 3 bases and the J gene lost 0 bases, with 14 bases spanning the gap. Germline lookup yields CDR1 LNHDA and CDR2 SQIVND (reference sequence). The CDR3 nucleotides are TGTGCCAGTAGTATCGGGGCGGATTTTATGAACACTGAAGCTTTCTTT. Encoded protein: CASSIGADFMNTEAFF.

This chain uses TRBV4-2 with TRBJ2-3; TRBD2 matches 10 bases. The V segment lost 1 base and the J segment 3 bases; nucleotides outside the gene matches: 4. The CDR3 is 16 residues long. In germline, CDR1 is LGHNA, CDR2 YNFKEQ. CDR3 DNA: TGTGCCAGCAGCCAAGCCAGCGGGGGGGCAACAGATACGCAGTATTTT. This encodes CASSQASGGATDTQYF.

The rearrangement links TRBV2 to TRBJ1-3; D gene ambiguous. The V end was cut by 6 bases, the J end by 7 bases, with 10 bases between. Germline CDR1 is SNHLY and CDR2 is FYNNEI. The CDR3 runs to 12 residues. In nucleotides, the CDR3 is TGTGCCAGCAGGCCCTCCGTTAACACCATATATTTT. Residues: CASRPSVNTIYF.

J is TRBJ2-3 and V is TRBV10-3; D is tentatively TRBD1 or TRBD2 (6 bases each). V dropped 3 bases and J dropped 2 bases, with 15 bases sitting between them. The CDR3 is 16 residues long. Germline CDR1 is ENHRY and CDR2 is SYGVKD. This chain's CDR3 is CAISDGGGLITDTQYF. CDR3 nucleotides: TGTGCCATCAGTGATGGTGGGGGGCTTATCACAGATACGCAGTATTTT.

This chain connects TRBV29-1 to TRBJ2-1; TRBD1 aligns across 7 bases. J gave up 5 bases and V 4 bases, and 11 bases lay outside the gene matches. Germline CDR1 is SQVTM and CDR2 is ANQGSEA. The CDR3 has 15 amino acids. The CDR3 coding sequence is TGCAGCGTTGGAGGGACAGAGAGGCTTAACAATGAGCAGTTCTTC. Amino acids: CSVGGTERLNNEQFF.

The rearrangement joins TRBV28 to TRBJ2-5; unclear D gene. V gave up 5 bases and J gave up 5 bases, with 12 bases separating them. This CDR3 has 13 residues. Per germline, CDR1 MDHEN and CDR2 SYDVKM. The CDR3 sequence is CASSPGLQETQYF. In nucleotides, the CDR3 is TGTGCCAGCAGTCCAGGCCTCCAGGAGACCCAGTACTTC. The whole variable domain, remainder taken from reference TRBV28 and TRBJ2-5, is DVKVTQSSRYLVKRTGEKVFLECVQDMDHENMFWYRQDPGLGLRLIYFSYDVKMKEKGDIPEGYSVSREKKERFSLILESASTNQTSMYLCASSPGLQETQYFGPGTRLLVL.

Remarks on this clone: One end of the junction varies from germline; a read error may be responsible. The CDR3 DNA is TGTGCCAGCAGCTTGGCCCCAGAATCCGAAAATGAGCAGTTCTTC. It encodes CASSLAPESENEQFF. The J gene is TRBJ2-1, the V gene TRBV5-3; no clear D. TRBV5-3 is known as an ORF, though its function is uncertain. The CDR3 runs to 15 residues.

V is TRBV6-6 and J is TRBJ1-2; the D gene is possibly TRBD1 (5 bases). V gave up 8 bases and J gave up 3 bases, with 16 bases separating them. Germline V gene data show CDR1 as MNHNY and CDR2 as SVGAGI (reference sequence). The CDR3 covers 14 residues. This CDR3 reads CASSTGPRDYGYTF. The CDR3 DNA is TGTGCCAGCTCAACAGGTCCCCGAGACTATGGCTACACCTTC.

The rearrangement links TRBV25-1 to TRBJ1-1; D gene ambiguous. This CDR3 spans 14 amino acids. The V end lost 3 bases, the J end lost 1 base, and 9 bases lay between the germline ends. Germline assignment: CDR1 MGHDK and CDR2 SYGVNS. This chain's CDR3 is CASSEDSRNTEAFF. In DNA, the CDR3 is TGTGCCAGCAGTGAGGATTCCAGGAACACTGAAGCTTTCTTT.

V usage is TRBV2 and J usage is TRBJ2-1; 9 bases align to TRBD1. From germline, CDR1 is SNHLY and CDR2 FYNNEI. V trimming: 3 bases; J trimming: 5 bases; junction bases outside the gene matches: 5. This CDR3 contains 15 residues. The CDR3 spells CASSEWTGANNEQFF. In DNA form, the CDR3 reads TGTGCCAGCAGTGAGTGGACAGGGGCGAACAATGAGCAGTTCTTC. The full variable domain, in which reference TRBV2 and TRBJ2-1 provide the parts outside the CDR3, is EPEVTQTPSHQVTQMGQEVILRCVPISNHLYFYWYRQILGQKVEFLVSFYNNEISEKSEIFDDQFSVERPDGSNFTLKIRSTKLEDSAMYFCASSEWTGANNEQFFGPGTRLTVL.

This clone has just one count. V and J are TRBV29-1 and TRBJ2-1, with 13 bases identical to TRBD2. This CDR3 is 16 amino acids long. V shed 4 bases, J shed 6 bases, and the junction held 9 bases outside the gene matches. The germline gives CDR1 SQVTM, CDR2 ANQGSEA. CDR3 in DNA: TGCAGCGTTGGAGGGGGACTAGCGGGGTGGGGCAATGAGCAGTTCTTC. The encoded protein is CSVGGGLAGWGNEQFF.

The chain combines TRBV5-4 with TRBJ2-7; the D gene is possibly TRBD2 (5 bases). This CDR3 has 12 amino acids. Germline assignment: CDR1 SGHNT and CDR2 YYREEE (reference sequence). With 4 bases removed from V and 6 bases from J, the gap between germline ends came to 11 bases. In DNA form, the CDR3 reads TGTGCCAGCAGCCAAGATGGAGGCGAGCAGTACTTC. It yields the protein CASSQDGGEQYF.

This sequence joins TRBV28 and TRBJ2-7; possibly TRBD2 for D (5 bases). The CDR3 runs 13 residues. The germline gives CDR1 MDHEN, CDR2 SYDVKM. V shed 2 bases and J shed 0 bases, with 5 bases lying between them. The CDR3 region is CASSLRGSYEQYF. The CDR3 DNA sequence: TGTGCCAGCAGTTTACGGGGCTCCTACGAGCAGTACTTC.

For the CDR3, the DNA is TGTGCCAGCAGCATGGCAGGGGGCCATGAAAAACTGTTTTTT. It is translated as CASSMAGGHEKLFF. V is TRBV27 and J is TRBJ1-4, with 8 positions matching TRBD1. Germline values: CDR1 MNHEY, CDR2 SMNVEV (reference sequence). The CDR3 is made up of 14 amino acids. V lost 6 bases, J lost 6 bases, and 6 bases stayed unmatched.

The gene calls are TRBV6-5 and TRBJ1-6; 9 positions match TRBD1. Trimming took 6 bases from V and 5 from J; bases not matched to a gene: 5. Germline values: CDR1 MNHEY, CDR2 SVGAGI. The CDR3 runs 15 residues. In DNA, the CDR3 is TGTGCCAGCAGCTACGGGACAGGGAATAATTCACCCCTCCACTTT. Protein sequence: CASSYGTGNNSPLHF.

The V call is TRBV7-6, the J call TRBJ2-1; a weak D match, TRBD1 (6 bases). Trimming took off 2 bases at V and 10 bases at J, with 15 bases between the two ends. The CDR3 is made up of 14 amino acids. CDR1 and CDR2 from the germline V gene are SGHVS and FNYEAQ. DNA for the CDR3: TGTGCCAGCAGCTTACAGGGGAACCCTGCCGAGCAGTTCTTC. Its protein product is CASSLQGNPAEQFF.